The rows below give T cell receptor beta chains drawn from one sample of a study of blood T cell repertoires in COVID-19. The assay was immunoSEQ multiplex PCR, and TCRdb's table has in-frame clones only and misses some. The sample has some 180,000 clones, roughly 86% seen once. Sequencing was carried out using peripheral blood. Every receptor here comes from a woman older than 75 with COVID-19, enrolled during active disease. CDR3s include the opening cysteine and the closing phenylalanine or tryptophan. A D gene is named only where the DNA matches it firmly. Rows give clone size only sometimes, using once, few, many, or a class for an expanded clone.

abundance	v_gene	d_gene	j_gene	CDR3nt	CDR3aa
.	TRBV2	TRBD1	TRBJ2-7	TGTGCCAGCAGTCGGACAGGGAACTCCTACGAGCAGTACTTC	CASSRTGNSYEQYF
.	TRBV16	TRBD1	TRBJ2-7	TGTGCCAGCAGCCAATTCCAGGGGGCCGGAAACACTCTAGTAGAGCAGTACTTC	CASSQFQGAGNTLVEQYF
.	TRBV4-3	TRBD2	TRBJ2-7	TGCGCCAGCAGCCAAGATTTAGCGGGACTAGCGGGAGGGCTGGCGGACGAGCAGTACTTC	CASSQDLAGLAGGLADEQYF
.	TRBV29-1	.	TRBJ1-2	TGCAGCGCCGACCGGGGGGCGCTGGGGGGGTATGGCTACACCTTC	CSADRGALGGYGYTF
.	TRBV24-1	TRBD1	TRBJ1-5	TGTGCCACCAGTCAGGGGGGCGTTCATCAGCCCCAGCATTTT	CATSQGGVHQPQHF
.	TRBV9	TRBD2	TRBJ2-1	TGTGCCAGCAGCGTAGCTAGCGGGGGTTACAATGAGCAGTTCTTC	CASSVASGGYNEQFF
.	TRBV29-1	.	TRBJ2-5	TGCAGCGTTGAATCGGGGAGCGAGACCCAGTACTTC	CSVESGSETQYF
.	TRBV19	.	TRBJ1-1	TGTGCCAGTAGTATACGGTTCGAAGCTTTCTTT	CASSIRFEAFF
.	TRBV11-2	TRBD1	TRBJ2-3	TGTGCCAGCAGCTTAGACCGAAAGGGGGCGCAGGGGTATTTT	CASSLDRKGAQGYF
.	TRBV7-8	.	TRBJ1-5	TGTGCCAGCAGCTTAGCCCGGGACACACGCAATCAGCCCCAGCATTTT	CASSLARDTRNQPQHF
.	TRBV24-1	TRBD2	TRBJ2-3	TGTGCCACCAGTGAGGTAGCGGGGGCAACAGATACGCAGTATTTT	CATSEVAGATDTQYF
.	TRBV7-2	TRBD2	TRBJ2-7	TGTGCCAGCAGCTTAACGGGCACCGGGACTAGGCCTTACGAGCAGTACTTC	CASSLTGTGTRPYEQYF
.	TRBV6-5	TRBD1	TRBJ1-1	TGTGCCAGCAGAAGGGACAGGGTCACTGAAGCTTTCTTT	CASRRDRVTEAFF
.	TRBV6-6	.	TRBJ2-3	TGTGCCAGCAGTTCTGAGCGACTCACAGATACGCAGTATTTT	CASSSERLTDTQYF
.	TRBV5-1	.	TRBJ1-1	TGCGCCAGCAGCCAAGACAGTTTGAACACTGAAGCTTTCTTT	CASSQDSLNTEAFF
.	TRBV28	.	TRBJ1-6	TGTGCCAGCAGACTTGGAGGGTCGAATTCACCCCTCCACTTT	CASRLGGSNSPLHF
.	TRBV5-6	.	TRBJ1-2	TGTGCCAGCAGCCAGGGCTATGGCTACACCTTC	CASSQGYGYTF
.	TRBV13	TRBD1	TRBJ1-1	TGTGCCAGCAGCGCTACAGGGGTGAACACTGAAGCTTTCTTT	CASSATGVNTEAFF
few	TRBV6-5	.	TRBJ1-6	TGTGCCAGCAGTTACGACGGCGCCCGCGGCGATTCACCCCTCCACTTT	CASSYDGARGDSPLHF
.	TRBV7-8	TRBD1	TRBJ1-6	TGTGCCAGCAGCTCCTACGTCGACAGGGGGAGTTCACCCCTCCACTTT	CASSSYVDRGSSPLHF
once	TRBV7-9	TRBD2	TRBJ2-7	TGTGCCAGCAGCTTCGGGACTAGTCAGTACGAGCAGTACTTC	CASSFGTSQYEQYF
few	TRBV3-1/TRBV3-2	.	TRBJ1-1	TGTGCCAGCAGCCAAGATACGGGGAGGAGGTCTTTCTTT	CASSQDTGRRSFF
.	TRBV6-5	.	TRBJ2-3	TGTGCCAGCAGTTCATTCCCGGGGTCTAGCACAGATACGCAGTATTTT	CASSSFPGSSTDTQYF
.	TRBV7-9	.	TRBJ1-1	TGTGCCAGCAGTTACGCGGGGGCGAACACTGAAGCTTTCTTT	CASSYAGANTEAFF
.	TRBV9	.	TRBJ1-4	TGTGCCAGCAGCGTAGAAGGGGGAAATAATGAAAAACTGTTTTTT	CASSVEGGNNEKLFF
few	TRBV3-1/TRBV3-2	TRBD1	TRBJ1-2	TGTGCCAGCAGTCCAGGGGGCATGGGCTATGGCTACACCTTC	CASSPGGMGYGYTF
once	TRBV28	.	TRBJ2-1	TGTGCCAGCAGTACGAACGGGGTGAGCTCCTACAATGAGCAGTTCTTC	CASSTNGVSSYNEQFF
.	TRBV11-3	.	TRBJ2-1	TGTGCCAGCAGCTCCGACCGGGGTGAGCAGTTCTTC	CASSSDRGEQFF
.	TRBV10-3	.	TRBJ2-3	TGTGCCGTACGGGAACCCTCCATCACAGATACGCAGTATTTT	CAVREPSITDTQYF
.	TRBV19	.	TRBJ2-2	TGTGCCAGTAGCCGAAGGCGGGGAAATATCTATGCGGGGGAGCTGTTTTTT	CASSRRRGNIYAGELFF
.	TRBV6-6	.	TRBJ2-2	TGTGCCAGCAGCCAGGGTTTGAACACCGGGGAGCTGTTTTTT	CASSQGLNTGELFF
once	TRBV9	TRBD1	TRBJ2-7	TGTGCCAGCAGCGTAGGACAGGGTAGGGTCTACGAGCAGTACTTC	CASSVGQGRVYEQYF
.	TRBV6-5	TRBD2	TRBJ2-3	TGTGCGACCAGGGCGGGAGCCTACACAGATACGCAGTATTTT	CATRAGAYTDTQYF
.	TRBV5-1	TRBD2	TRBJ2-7	TGCGCCAGCAGCAACGGACTAGCGGGATTAGAGCAGTACTTC	CASSNGLAGLEQYF
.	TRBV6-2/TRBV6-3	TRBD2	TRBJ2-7	TGTGCCAGCAGTCCGGCCCTTAGCGGGAGAGGGGGCGCCTACGAGCAGTACTTC	CASSPALSGRGGAYEQYF
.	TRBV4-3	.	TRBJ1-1	TGCGCCAGCAGCCAGCAGACGGGAAGTAATCCAGAAGCTTTCTTT	CASSQQTGSNPEAFF
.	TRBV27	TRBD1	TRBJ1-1	TGTGCCAGCACCCTGGACAGGGTAGAGAGAAACACTGAAGCTTTCTTT	CASTLDRVERNTEAFF
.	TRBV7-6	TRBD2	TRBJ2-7	TGTGCCAGCAGCTCGATACCAGCCGGGACTAGCAGGACCTACGAGCAGTACTTC	CASSSIPAGTSRTYEQYF
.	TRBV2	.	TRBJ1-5	TGTGCCAGCACAGCCCTCGAGGGAGGCAATCAGCCCCAGCATTTT	CASTALEGGNQPQHF